This T cell receptor beta chain was recovered during a study of cytomegalovirus exposure and HLA in healthy donors. This clone has a single count. Germline CDR1 SQVTM, CDR2 ANQGSEA. The V segment lost 7 bases and the J segment 4 bases; nucleotides outside the gene matches: 12. The CDR3 has 15 residues. The PCR ran on 60 Vbeta and 13 Jbeta primers. Assay: immunoSEQ multiplex PCR; the TCRdb copy retains only in-frame clones and omits some. The data contain roughly 150,000 clones, 60% to 80% of them singletons. Sequenced: PBMCs. The V gene is TRBV29-1, the J gene TRBJ1-1; the match to TRBD1 covers 10 bases. The clonotype originates from a man aged 18 to 30 in good health and CMV-seropositive. The CDR3 sequence: CSGARGTGVGTEAFF. CDR3 sequence (DNA): TGCAGCGGAGCGCGGGGGACAGGGGTGGGCACTGAAGCTTTCTTT.